This T cell receptor beta chain originates from a study of cytomegalovirus exposure and HLA in healthy donors. In the case of this clone: At one end, the junction sequence differs from germline, possibly due to a read error.

In the PCR, 60 Vbeta and 13 Jbeta primers were used. Repertoires were generated with immunoSEQ multiplex PCR, while TCRdb's copy carries only in-frame clones and drops some. The sample contains about 140,000 clones, approximately 70% of which appear only once. Germline V gene data show CDR1 as SEHNR and CDR2 as FQNEAQ (reference sequence). CDR3 length equals 16 residues. Sequencing used PBMCs. This chain uses TRBV7-9 with TRBJ2-3; 11 bases agree with TRBD2. The clonotype comes from a human donor in good health. The CDR3: CAGSYSSGGSTDTQYF. DNA of the CDR3: TGTGCCGGCAGCTACTCTAGCGGGGGGAGCACAGATACGCAGTATTTT.